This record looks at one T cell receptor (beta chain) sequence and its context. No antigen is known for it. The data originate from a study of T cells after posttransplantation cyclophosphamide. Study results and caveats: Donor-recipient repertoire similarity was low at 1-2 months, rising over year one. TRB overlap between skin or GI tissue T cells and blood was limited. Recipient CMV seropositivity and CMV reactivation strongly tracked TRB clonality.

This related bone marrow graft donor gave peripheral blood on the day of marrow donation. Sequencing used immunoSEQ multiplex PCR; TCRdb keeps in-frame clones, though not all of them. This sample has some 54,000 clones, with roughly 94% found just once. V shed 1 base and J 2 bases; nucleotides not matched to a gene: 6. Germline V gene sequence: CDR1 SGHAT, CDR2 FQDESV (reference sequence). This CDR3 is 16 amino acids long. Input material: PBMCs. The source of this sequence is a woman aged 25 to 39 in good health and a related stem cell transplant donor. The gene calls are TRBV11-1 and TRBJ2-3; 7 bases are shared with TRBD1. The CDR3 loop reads CASSLGGQTVTDTQYF. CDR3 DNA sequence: TGTGCCAGCAGCTTAGGGGGACAGACAGTCACAGATACGCAGTATTTT. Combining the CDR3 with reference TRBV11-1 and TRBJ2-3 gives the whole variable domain EAEVAQSPRYKITEKSQAVAFWCDPISGHATLYWYRQILGQGPELLVQFQDESVVDDSQLPKDRFSAERLKGVDSTLKIQPAELGDSAMYLCASSLGGQTVTDTQYFGPGTRLTVL.